These 5 T cell receptor beta chains originate from one sample sequenced in a study of shared clonotypes between healthy human individuals. Generated by immunoSEQ multiplex PCR, the TCRdb table keeps only in-frame clones and is missing some. This table has about 460,000 clones, about 74% appearing once. What was sequenced was PBMCs. All receptors come from a woman aged 40 to 50 in good health. Some clones in this sample may be carry-over from other donors' samples.

Ten or more counts support this clone. Other DNA sequences from this sample encode an identical CDR3 as well. J is TRBJ2-2 and V is TRBV2; TRBD1 matches at 10 bases. In germline, CDR1 is SNHLY, CDR2 FYNNEI. Trimming at V came to 5 bases and at J to 7 bases, leaving 7 bases not matched to a gene. There are 15 residues in the CDR3. The CDR3 DNA reads as TGTGCCAGCAGTCCGGGGACAGGGGTTAACGGGGAGCTGTTTTTT. It translates to CASSPGTGVNGELFF.

This clone showed up just once. The chain employs TRBV28 and TRBJ1-3, with D possibly being TRBD1 (5 bases). CDR3 size: 15 residues. With 4 bases removed from V and 3 bases from J, the gap between germline ends came to 13 bases. Germline V gene data show CDR1 as MDHEN and CDR2 as SYDVKM. CDR3 in DNA: TGTGCCAGCAGTTCAGCAGGGTACGATGGAAACACCATATATTTT. This translates into CASSSAGYDGNTIYF.

The chain employs TRBV27 and TRBJ2-7; 11 nucleotides agree with TRBD2. V lost 2 bases and J lost 4; bases outside the gene matches: 4. Germline assignment: CDR1 MNHEY and CDR2 SMNVEV (reference sequence). This CDR3 spans 15 amino acids. Written as DNA, the CDR3 is TGTGCCAGCAGTTTACAGGGACTAGCGGTATACGAGCAGTACTTC. Protein sequence: CASSLQGLAVYEQYF.

The V call is TRBV18, the J call TRBJ2-7; 7 positions agree with TRBD2. The junction had 4 bases not matched to a gene; V was cut back by 3 bases and J by 2 bases. The length of the CDR3 is 14 residues. CDR1 is KGHSH and CDR2 is LQKENI in the germline V gene. The CDR3 region is CASSPSGGAYEQYF. The CDR3 DNA reads as TGTGCCAGCTCACCTAGTGGGGGGGCCTACGAGCAGTACTTC.

The V gene is TRBV19, the J gene TRBJ2-3, with D possibly TRBD2 on 6 matching bases. Trimming shortened V by 1 base and J by 5 bases, and 16 bases separated the two germline ends. The CDR3 has 16 residues. Germline CDR1 LNHDA, CDR2 SQIVND (reference sequence). CDR3 in DNA: TGTGCCAGTAGTATAGTGGGCCCCGGGCGGGGAGATACGCAGTATTTT. Translation gives CASSIVGPGRGDTQYF.